These 2 T cell receptor beta chains were sequenced from one sample in a study of blood T cell repertoires in COVID-19. Libraries were prepared by immunoSEQ multiplex PCR; TCRdb keeps only in-frame clonotypes and omits some of them. The sample includes 200,000 to 300,000 clones, approximately 86% of them seen just once. Sequencing was performed on peripheral blood. These receptors originate from a man in his 60s who had recovered from COVID-19.

This clone was seen a handful of times. V and J are TRBV9 and TRBJ1-2; 8 bases line up with TRBD1. Germline CDR1 and CDR2: SGDLS and YYNGEE. This CDR3 has 15 amino acids. Losses at the gene ends were 4 bases for V and 0 bases for J; bases not matched to a gene: 5. CDR3 nucleotide sequence: TGTGCCAGCAGCCCAGTGACAGGGGCTAACTATGGCTACACCTTC. Translated: CASSPVTGANYGYTF.

The gene calls are TRBV9 and TRBJ2-2; maybe TRBD1 (5 bases). With 0 bases removed from V and 1 base from J, the gap between germline ends came to 10 bases. Germline V lookup: CDR1 SGDLS, CDR2 YYNGEE. The CDR3 spans 16 residues. This CDR3 reads CASSVVAGRNTGELFF. The CDR3 coding sequence is TGTGCCAGCAGCGTAGTCGCAGGGCGGAACACCGGGGAGCTGTTTTTT.